This T cell receptor beta chain derives from a study of T cell clusters in autoimmune cytopenias. TRB rearrangements were amplified by touch-down multiplex PCR with mixed TRB-A/B primers. TCRdb reprocessed the multiplex PCR reads and reports one entry per CDR3 protein, with no DNA. The listing records about 1,900 distinct CDR3 sequences. Each sample's input was 250 ng genomic DNA, some 40,000 genome equivalents. CDR3 length equals 15 residues. Germline loops: CDR1 SGHDT, CDR2 YYEEEE. The clonotype was recovered from a human donor with an autoimmune cytopenia or autoimmune hepatitis (not recorded which). Sequencing was done on a sample of peripheral blood. The rearrangement joins TRBV5-6 to TRBJ1-2; TCRdb picks TRBD1, but there is no DNA to check that call. CDR3 amino acids: CASRRSERGSYGYTF.